Given below is one TCR beta chain in context. This entry belongs to a study of blood T cell repertoires in COVID-19. Profiled with immunoSEQ multiplex PCR; TCRdb holds only in-frame clones, not every one. The data hold 100,000 or so clones, with around 87% observed a single time. The clonotype comes from a woman aged 25 to 39 with acute or convalescent COVID-19. Sequencing was done on a sample of peripheral blood.

The CDR3 spells CASSRRGFYGYTF. The DNA for the CDR3 is TGTGCCAGCAGCCGACGGGGTTTCTATGGCTACACCTTC. V is TRBV7-9 and J is TRBJ1-2; D remains unclear. Trimming took 5 bases from V and 4 from J, leaving 11 bases between them. The germline V gene encodes CDR1 SEHNR and CDR2 FQNEAQ (reference sequence). The CDR3 has 13 amino acids.